Listed below are T cell receptor beta chains from one sample, sequenced in a study of blood T cell repertoires in COVID-19. Sequenced by immunoSEQ multiplex PCR; TCRdb stores in-frame clones only, minus some. The sample has 50,000 to 75,000 clones, around 82% seen once. Sequencing input: peripheral blood. Every receptor here comes from a man older than 75 with active or convalescent COVID-19. The CDR3 runs from the conserved cysteine through the conserved F or W. Each record gives: clone size, V gene, J gene, CDR3 length, D gene, CDR3 DNA, CDR3 protein. The D gene is left open where the match is weak. A clone size is listed for some rows: how often the clone was seen (once, few, many), or a class if it is expanded.

>few|TRBV5-4|TRBJ2-7|11|-
TGTGCCAGCAGCTTGGTCGGGGAGCAGTACTTC
CASSLVGEQYF
>once|TRBV19|TRBJ2-7|13|TRBD1
TGTGCCAGTAGCCCGACAGGGGGAGGCGAGCAGTACTTC
CASSPTGGGEQYF
>-|TRBV19|TRBJ1-5|13|TRBD1
TGTGCCAGTAAAACAGGGGACAATCAGCCCCAGCATTTT
CASKTGDNQPQHF
>-|TRBV30|TRBJ1-1|13|-
TGTGCCTGGAGTCGACAGCTTAACACTGAAGCTTTCTTT
CAWSRQLNTEAFF
>-|TRBV5-1|TRBJ2-5|15|TRBD2
TGCGCCAGCAGCAAAAATGGGGGGGACCAAGAGACCCAGTACTTC
CASSKNGGDQETQYF
>-|TRBV7-2|TRBJ2-7|15|-
TGTGCCAGCAGCTTGGTAGCGGCGAGCTCCTACGAGCAGTACTTC
CASSLVAASSYEQYF
>-|TRBV19|TRBJ1-1|13|-
TGTGCCAGTAGTCTCCAGCGAGACACTGAAGCTTTCTTT
CASSLQRDTEAFF
>-|TRBV6-5|TRBJ1-2|14|TRBD1
TGTGCCAGCATCGCGGACAGGGCGGGCTATGGCTACACCTTC
CASIADRAGYGYTF
>-|TRBV24-1|TRBJ2-2|15|TRBD2
TGTGCCACCAGTGACCGACTAGCGGGAGACCGGGGAGCTGTTTTT
CATSDRLAGDRGAVF
>-|TRBV5-6|TRBJ2-7|16|TRBD2
TGTGCCAGCAGCTCCTCCTTAGCGGGGGCCAACTACGAGCAGTACTTC
CASSSSLAGANYEQYF
>-|TRBV6-2/TRBV6-3|TRBJ2-3|15|-
TGTGCCAGCAGTTACTCCCGGGACACCACAGATACGCAGTATTTT
CASSYSRDTTDTQYF
>-|TRBV5-1|TRBJ2-3|14|-
TGCGCCAGTATCGCGGGGACTAGCACAGATACGCAGTATTTT
CASIAGTSTDTQYF
>-|TRBV24-1|TRBJ1-5|17|TRBD1
TGTGCCACCAGTGACTCGGACAGGGATTATAGCAATCAGCCCCAGCATTTT
CATSDSDRDYSNQPQHF
>-|TRBV2|TRBJ2-7|14|-
TGTGCCAGCAGGACAGACAGTAGCTCCTACGAGCAGTACTTC
CASRTDSSSYEQYF